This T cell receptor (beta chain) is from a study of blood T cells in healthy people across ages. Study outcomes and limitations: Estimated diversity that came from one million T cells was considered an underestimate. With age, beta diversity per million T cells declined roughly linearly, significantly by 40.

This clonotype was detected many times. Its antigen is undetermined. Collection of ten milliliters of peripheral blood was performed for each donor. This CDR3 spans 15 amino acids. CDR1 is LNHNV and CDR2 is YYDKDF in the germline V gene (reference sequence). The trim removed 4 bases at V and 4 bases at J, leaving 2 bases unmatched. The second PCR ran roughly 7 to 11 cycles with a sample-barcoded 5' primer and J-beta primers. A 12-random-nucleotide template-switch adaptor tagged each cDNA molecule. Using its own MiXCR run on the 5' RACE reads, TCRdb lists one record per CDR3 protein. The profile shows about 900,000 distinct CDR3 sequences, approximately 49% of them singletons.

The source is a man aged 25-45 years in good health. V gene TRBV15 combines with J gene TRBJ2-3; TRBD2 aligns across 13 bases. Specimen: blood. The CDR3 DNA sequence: TGTGCCACCAGCAAAACTAGCGGGGGGGCAGATACGCAGTATTTT. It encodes CATSKTSGGADTQYF.